This T cell receptor (beta chain) was recorded in a study of PD-1 blockade in mismatch repair-deficient tumors. Trimming left V 6 bases short and J 1 base short, with 12 bases between. The CDR3 contains 13 residues. Germline values: CDR1 SQVTM, CDR2 ANQGSEA. The data were produced by immunoSEQ multiplex PCR, yet TCRdb's version contains in-frame clones alone and is incomplete. Among about 130,000 clones listed, 88% were seen once. This TCR was recovered from an adult with mismatch repair-deficient cancer. The sample in question was peripheral blood, obtained 70 to 73 weeks after starting pembrolizumab. This sequence joins TRBV29-1 and TRBJ1-1; no definite D call. The CDR3 sequence: CSVFREKNTEAFF. Here the CDR3 DNA reads TGCAGCGTCTTCCGAGAGAAGAACACTGAAGCTTTCTTT.